The rows below give T cell receptor beta chains drawn from one sample of a study of cytomegalovirus exposure and HLA in healthy donors. TCRdb's table, derived via immunoSEQ multiplex PCR, lists solely in-frame clones and lacks some. Among 99,000 or so clones listed, less than 85% were seen once. Material: PBMCs. The receptors were gathered from a man in his forties or fifties in good health and CMV-seropositive. The CDR3 runs from the conserved cysteine through the conserved F or W. The order of the fields is J gene, D gene, V gene, clone size, CDR3 DNA, CDR3 protein. D genes are given only for firm matches. Some rows have no size entry. The others give once, few or many, or a class for an expanded clone.

j_gene: TRBJ1-2; d_gene: NA; v_gene: TRBV11-2; abundance: NA; CDR3nt: TGTGCCAGCAGCTTAACCGTTGGCTTCTATGGCTACACCTTC; CDR3aa: CASSLTVGFYGYTF
j_gene: TRBJ1-1; d_gene: TRBD1; v_gene: TRBV5-1; abundance: NA; CDR3nt: TGCGCCAGCAGCGAACAGGGGATCACCGCTGAAGCTTTCTTT; CDR3aa: CASSEQGITAEAFF
j_gene: TRBJ2-7; d_gene: NA; v_gene: TRBV21-1; abundance: NA; CDR3nt: TGTGCCAGCAGCAAAGGAGGGCCTAGCGGGAGATTAGCCTACGAGCAGTACTTC; CDR3aa: CASSKGGPSGRLAYEQYF
j_gene: TRBJ2-1; d_gene: NA; v_gene: TRBV11-2; abundance: few; CDR3nt: TGTGCCAGCAGCCGGAGTCATGGCAATGAGCAGTTCTTC; CDR3aa: CASSRSHGNEQFF
j_gene: TRBJ1-3; d_gene: NA; v_gene: TRBV9; abundance: NA; CDR3nt: TGTGCCAGCAGCGTAGGGGGCAGGGCGCCCTCTGGAAACACCATATATTTT; CDR3aa: CASSVGGRAPSGNTIYF
j_gene: TRBJ2-2; d_gene: NA; v_gene: TRBV27; abundance: NA; CDR3nt: TGTGCCAGCAGTTTGGGCGCGAACACCGGGGAGCTGTTTTTT; CDR3aa: CASSLGANTGELFF
j_gene: TRBJ2-1; d_gene: NA; v_gene: TRBV30; abundance: NA; CDR3nt: TGTGCCTGGAGTGCGGATCGGGTTTACAATGAGCAGTTCTTC; CDR3aa: CAWSADRVYNEQFF
j_gene: TRBJ2-1; d_gene: NA; v_gene: TRBV18; abundance: NA; CDR3nt: TGTGCCAGCTCACCCCCCCAGCGGCCCTACAATGAGCAGTTCTTC; CDR3aa: CASSPPQRPYNEQFF
j_gene: TRBJ2-7; d_gene: TRBD2; v_gene: TRBV18; abundance: few; CDR3nt: TGTGCCAGCTCACCGCCCATTACTAGCGTTGACTTCGACGAGCAGTACTTC; CDR3aa: CASSPPITSVDFDEQYF
j_gene: TRBJ1-2; d_gene: NA; v_gene: TRBV5-4; abundance: NA; CDR3nt: TGTGCCAGCAGCACTTACAGGGTAAACTATGGCTACACCTTC; CDR3aa: CASSTYRVNYGYTF
j_gene: TRBJ1-5; d_gene: NA; v_gene: TRBV27; abundance: NA; CDR3nt: TGTGCCAGCAGTTTGCAGGGGCAGAACCAGCCCCAGCATTTT; CDR3aa: CASSLQGQNQPQHF
j_gene: TRBJ2-7; d_gene: TRBD2; v_gene: TRBV15; abundance: NA; CDR3nt: TGTGCCACCAGCAGAGATACTCAGCGGGGGGGCTACGAGCAGTACTTC; CDR3aa: CATSRDTQRGGYEQYF
j_gene: TRBJ2-1; d_gene: TRBD2; v_gene: TRBV23-1; abundance: NA; CDR3nt: TGCGCCAGCACCCTGGGGGGTCTAGCGGGGTTACCTTCCTACAATGAGCAGTTCTTC; CDR3aa: CASTLGGLAGLPSYNEQFF
j_gene: TRBJ1-6; d_gene: TRBD1; v_gene: TRBV4-3; abundance: NA; CDR3nt: TGCGCCAGCAGCCAAGCTCCCCCGGGACAGGGGTATAATTCACCCCTCCACTTT; CDR3aa: CASSQAPPGQGYNSPLHF
j_gene: TRBJ1-1; d_gene: NA; v_gene: TRBV27; abundance: NA; CDR3nt: TGTGCCAGCAGTTTAAGCATACGGGGGGAAAAATACACTGAAGCTTTCTTT; CDR3aa: CASSLSIRGEKYTEAFF
j_gene: TRBJ2-7; d_gene: TRBD2; v_gene: TRBV7-2; abundance: once; CDR3nt: TGTGCCAGCAGCCCCCCGCGGGAGACGCTATCCTACGAGCAGTACTTC; CDR3aa: CASSPPRETLSYEQYF
j_gene: TRBJ1-5; d_gene: NA; v_gene: TRBV12-2; abundance: NA; CDR3nt: TGTGCAAGTCGCTTAGCCTACGGCAGGCCCGCATATAGCAATCAGCCCCAGCATTTT; CDR3aa: CASRLAYGRPAYSNQPQHF
j_gene: TRBJ1-1; d_gene: TRBD1; v_gene: TRBV5-4; abundance: NA; CDR3nt: TGTGCCAGCAGCCCCGGGACAGCGAACACTGAAGCTTTCTTT; CDR3aa: CASSPGTANTEAFF
j_gene: TRBJ2-7; d_gene: NA; v_gene: TRBV18; abundance: NA; CDR3nt: TGTGCCAGCTCGCGCAACAGGGATCAAAACTACGAGCAGTACTTC; CDR3aa: CASSRNRDQNYEQYF
j_gene: TRBJ1-2; d_gene: NA; v_gene: TRBV29-1; abundance: NA; CDR3nt: TGCAGCGTTGAAGGCGACTGGGGCTCTTTCTACTATGGCTACACCTTC; CDR3aa: CSVEGDWGSFYYGYTF
j_gene: TRBJ2-5; d_gene: NA; v_gene: TRBV30; abundance: NA; CDR3nt: TGTGCCTGGAGTAGGACAGCACAAGAGACCCAGTACTTC; CDR3aa: CAWSRTAQETQYF
j_gene: TRBJ2-7; d_gene: NA; v_gene: TRBV5-8; abundance: NA; CDR3nt: TGTGCCAGCTCCGACCGGGACAACTCCTACGAGCAGTACTTC; CDR3aa: CASSDRDNSYEQYF
j_gene: TRBJ1-6; d_gene: NA; v_gene: TRBV11-2; abundance: NA; CDR3nt: TGTGCCAGCAGCTTGGTTGGGGGGGGATCACCCCTCCACTTT; CDR3aa: CASSLVGGGSPLHF
j_gene: TRBJ2-7; d_gene: TRBD1; v_gene: TRBV18; abundance: NA; CDR3nt: TGTGCCAGCTCAAAGACAGGGCCTCTTTACGAGCAGTACTTC; CDR3aa: CASSKTGPLYEQYF
j_gene: TRBJ2-3; d_gene: NA; v_gene: TRBV29-1; abundance: once; CDR3nt: TGCAGCTACAGGAGACGGAACACAGATACGCAGTATTTT; CDR3aa: CSYRRRNTDTQYF
j_gene: TRBJ2-1; d_gene: TRBD2; v_gene: TRBV4-1; abundance: NA; CDR3nt: TGCGCCAGCAGCTCGACTAGCGGGAGCTACAATGAGCAGTTCTTC; CDR3aa: CASSSTSGSYNEQFF
j_gene: TRBJ2-7; d_gene: TRBD2; v_gene: TRBV4-3; abundance: NA; CDR3nt: TGCGCCAGCAGCCCGTCCCTCGGACTAGCCTACGAGCAGTACTTC; CDR3aa: CASSPSLGLAYEQYF
j_gene: TRBJ1-2; d_gene: NA; v_gene: TRBV15; abundance: NA; CDR3nt: TGTGCCACCAGCAGACCAACAGGGAACTATGGCTACACCTTC; CDR3aa: CATSRPTGNYGYTF
j_gene: TRBJ1-1; d_gene: NA; v_gene: TRBV27; abundance: few; CDR3nt: TGTGCCAGCAGTTTGGGAGGGGTTCTAGGGAACACTGAAGCTTTCTTT; CDR3aa: CASSLGGVLGNTEAFF
j_gene: TRBJ2-2; d_gene: NA; v_gene: TRBV13; abundance: NA; CDR3nt: TGTGCCAGCAGCTCGAACGGGGTAGTCGGGGAGCTGTTTTTT; CDR3aa: CASSSNGVVGELFF
j_gene: TRBJ2-7; d_gene: TRBD1; v_gene: TRBV9; abundance: NA; CDR3nt: TGTGCCAGCAGCGTAGCCGGGGACAGCTCCTACGAGCAGTACTTC; CDR3aa: CASSVAGDSSYEQYF
j_gene: TRBJ1-6; d_gene: NA; v_gene: TRBV25-1; abundance: NA; CDR3nt: TGTGCCAGCAGTGAAGCTATATACAGCTCCTATAATTCACCCCTCCACTTT; CDR3aa: CASSEAIYSSYNSPLHF
j_gene: TRBJ2-1; d_gene: TRBD2; v_gene: TRBV6-1; abundance: NA; CDR3nt: TGTGCCAGCAGTGAAGTTTTGGCGGGAGGGGTATATGAGCAGTTCTTC; CDR3aa: CASSEVLAGGVYEQFF
j_gene: TRBJ1-3; d_gene: NA; v_gene: TRBV11-3; abundance: NA; CDR3nt: TGTGCCAGCAGCGCGTATCGGGACAACTCTGGAAACACCATATATTTT; CDR3aa: CASSAYRDNSGNTIYF
j_gene: TRBJ2-6; d_gene: NA; v_gene: TRBV29-1; abundance: NA; CDR3nt: TGCAGCCTCCCAACAGGGTCTGGGGCCAACGTCCTGACTTTC; CDR3aa: CSLPTGSGANVLTF
j_gene: TRBJ1-5; d_gene: TRBD1; v_gene: TRBV4-1; abundance: NA; CDR3nt: TGCGCCAGCAGCCAAAAGCCAGGGGGCACTCAGCCCCAGCATTTT; CDR3aa: CASSQKPGGTQPQHF
j_gene: TRBJ2-7; d_gene: NA; v_gene: TRBV5-8; abundance: NA; CDR3nt: TGTGCCAGCAGCCCGCGTTCCTACGAGCAGTACTTC; CDR3aa: CASSPRSYEQYF
j_gene: TRBJ2-7; d_gene: NA; v_gene: TRBV18; abundance: NA; CDR3nt: TGTGCCAGCTCACCAGCGGGAAACTCCTACGAGCAGTACTTC; CDR3aa: CASSPAGNSYEQYF
j_gene: TRBJ1-1; d_gene: NA; v_gene: TRBV7-6; abundance: few; CDR3nt: TGTGCCAGCAGCTTAACGGGATACGCTGAAGCTTTCTTT; CDR3aa: CASSLTGYAEAFF
j_gene: TRBJ2-6; d_gene: NA; v_gene: TRBV19; abundance: NA; CDR3nt: TGTGCCAGTATGTCCGGACACCTCCTCTCTGGGGCCAACGTCCTGACTTTC; CDR3aa: CASMSGHLLSGANVLTF
j_gene: TRBJ1-1; d_gene: TRBD1; v_gene: TRBV27; abundance: NA; CDR3nt: TGTGCCAGCAGCCACAGGGGAGGCACTGAAGCTTTCTTT; CDR3aa: CASSHRGGTEAFF
j_gene: TRBJ2-5; d_gene: TRBD2; v_gene: TRBV9; abundance: NA; CDR3nt: TGTGCCAGCAGCCCTCTAGCGGCTGCCCAAGAGACCCAGTACTTC; CDR3aa: CASSPLAAAQETQYF
j_gene: TRBJ2-4; d_gene: TRBD2; v_gene: TRBV19; abundance: NA; CDR3nt: TGTGCCAGTGGATCCCCCCTTCGCGGGAGTGCCAAAAACATTCAGTACTTC; CDR3aa: CASGSPLRGSAKNIQYF
j_gene: TRBJ1-1; d_gene: TRBD1; v_gene: TRBV7-2; abundance: NA; CDR3nt: TGTGCCAGCAGCTTACTGGGGTTAAGACAGGGGGCTAACACTGAAGCTTTCTTT; CDR3aa: CASSLLGLRQGANTEAFF
j_gene: TRBJ2-1; d_gene: NA; v_gene: TRBV14; abundance: NA; CDR3nt: TGTGCCAGCAGCCACGAGTGGGCGTTCACAGAGCAGTTCTTC; CDR3aa: CASSHEWAFTEQFF
j_gene: TRBJ1-3; d_gene: NA; v_gene: TRBV5-6; abundance: few; CDR3nt: TGTGCCAGCAGACGCGGGGCGGGGGACACCATATATTTT; CDR3aa: CASRRGAGDTIYF